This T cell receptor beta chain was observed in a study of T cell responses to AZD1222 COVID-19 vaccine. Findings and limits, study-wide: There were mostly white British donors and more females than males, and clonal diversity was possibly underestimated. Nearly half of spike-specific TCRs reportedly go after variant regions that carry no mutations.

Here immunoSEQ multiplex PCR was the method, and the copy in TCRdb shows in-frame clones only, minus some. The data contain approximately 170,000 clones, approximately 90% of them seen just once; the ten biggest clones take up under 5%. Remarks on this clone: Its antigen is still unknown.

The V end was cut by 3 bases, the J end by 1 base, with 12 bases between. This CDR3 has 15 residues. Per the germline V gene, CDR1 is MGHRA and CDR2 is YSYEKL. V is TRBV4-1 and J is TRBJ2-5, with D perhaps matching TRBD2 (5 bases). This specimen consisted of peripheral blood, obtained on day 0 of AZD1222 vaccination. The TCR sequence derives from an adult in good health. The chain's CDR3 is CASSQPTRAQETQYF. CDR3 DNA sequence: TGCGCCAGCAGCCAGCCTACTAGAGCCCAAGAGACCCAGTACTTC.